This T cell receptor (beta chain) was captured by sequencing in a study of cytomegalovirus exposure and HLA in healthy donors. Study as a whole: Per a later analysis, the 666 first-cohort and 120 validation repertoires shared one platform.

Using immunoSEQ multiplex PCR, the repertoire was profiled, and TCRdb retains in-frame clones only, with some absent. The data hold over 100,000 clones, with around 89% observed a single time. Study conclusions and caveats: Among the CMV-associated chains, a few were confirmed in vitro as specific for CMV antigens. Cytomegalovirus-associated TCR beta chains were listed, numbering 150 to 200. Later, an analysis found that TCR clusters from the first cohort tended to co-occur in the 95 to 150 validation repertoires.

The V end lost 0 bases, the J end lost 10 bases, and 12 bases lay between the germline ends. CDR3 length: 13 residues. Looked up from germline, CDR1 is SGHAT and CDR2 is FQNNGV. Details on this clone: Antigen unknown.

This sequence originates from a young woman in good health and CMV-seropositive. This sequence joins TRBV11-2 and TRBJ1-2; unclear D gene. Material for sequencing was PBMCs. The CDR3 nucleotides are TGTGCCAGCAGCTTAGAGGCTTTCGCCGACTACACCTTC. It is translated as CASSLEAFADYTF. The full variable domain, rest sourced from reference TRBV11-2 and TRBJ1-2, is EAGVAQSPRYKIIEKRQSVAFWCNPISGHATLYWYQQILGQGPKLLIQFQNNGVVDDSQLPKDRFSAERLKGVDSTLKIQPAKLEDSAVYLCASSLEAFADYTFGSGTRLTVV.